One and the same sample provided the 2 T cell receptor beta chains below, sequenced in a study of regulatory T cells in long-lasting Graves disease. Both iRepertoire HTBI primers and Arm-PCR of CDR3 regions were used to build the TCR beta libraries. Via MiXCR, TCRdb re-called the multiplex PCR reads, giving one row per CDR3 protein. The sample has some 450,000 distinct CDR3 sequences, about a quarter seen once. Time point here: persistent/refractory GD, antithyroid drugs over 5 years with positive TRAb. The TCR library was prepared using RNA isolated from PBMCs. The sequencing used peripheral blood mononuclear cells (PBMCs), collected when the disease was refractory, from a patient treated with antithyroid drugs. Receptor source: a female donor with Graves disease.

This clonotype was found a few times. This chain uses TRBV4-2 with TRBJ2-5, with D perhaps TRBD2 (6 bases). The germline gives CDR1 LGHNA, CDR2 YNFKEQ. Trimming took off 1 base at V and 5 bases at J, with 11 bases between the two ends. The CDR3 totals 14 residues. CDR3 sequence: CASSQGGETETQYF. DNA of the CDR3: TGTGCCAGCAGCCAAGGCGGGGAGACGGAGACCCAGTACTTC.

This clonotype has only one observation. For the CDR3, the DNA is TGTGCCAGCACTCTGAAAACTCCGAGACAGGGTAATCAGCCCCAGCATTTT. Translation gives CASTLKTPRQGNQPQHF. The chain employs TRBV12-3 or TRBV12-4 and TRBJ1-5; 7 positions match TRBD1. This CDR3 is built from 17 residues. V trimming: 7 bases; J trimming: 4 bases; junction bases outside the gene matches: 16.